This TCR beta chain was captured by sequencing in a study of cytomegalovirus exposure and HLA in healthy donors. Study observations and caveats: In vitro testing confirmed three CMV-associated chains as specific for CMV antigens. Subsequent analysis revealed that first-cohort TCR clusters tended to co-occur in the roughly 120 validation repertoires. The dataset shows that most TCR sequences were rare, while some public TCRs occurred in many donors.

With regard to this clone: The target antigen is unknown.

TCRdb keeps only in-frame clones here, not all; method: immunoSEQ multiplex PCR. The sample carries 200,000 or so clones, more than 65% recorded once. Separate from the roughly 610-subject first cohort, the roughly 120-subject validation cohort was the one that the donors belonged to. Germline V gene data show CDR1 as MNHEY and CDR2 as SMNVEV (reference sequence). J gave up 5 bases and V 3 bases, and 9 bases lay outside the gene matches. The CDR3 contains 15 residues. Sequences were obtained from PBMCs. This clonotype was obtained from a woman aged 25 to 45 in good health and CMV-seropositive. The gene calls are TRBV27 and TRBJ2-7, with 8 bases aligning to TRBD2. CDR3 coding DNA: TGTGCCAGCAGTTTTTCCACGGGAGGGCCCAACGAGCAGTACTTC. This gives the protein CASSFSTGGPNEQYF.